A single sample is the source of the 4 T cell receptor beta chains below, sequenced in a study of glioma-infiltrating T cells. Using RNA template, CDR3s of TCR alpha and beta were amplified with iRepertoire arm-PCR. Via MiXCR, TCRdb re-called the multiplex PCR reads, giving one row per CDR3 protein. The sample consists of about 110,000 distinct CDR3 sequences, 25% of them appearing once. The source material was glioma tissue, nonneoplastic brain tissue, or PBMCs (not recorded which). The receptors were gathered from a human donor with low-grade glioma or glioblastoma, undergoing nonglioma brain surgery, or in good health (not recorded which).

This clonotype was detected many times. This sequence joins TRBV6-1 and TRBJ2-1, with 9 bases matching TRBD2. Trimming removed 5 bases from V and 4 bases from J; junction bases left unmatched: 9. The CDR3 runs to 16 residues. Looked up from germline, CDR1 is MNHNS and CDR2 is SASEGT. The CDR3, as DNA: TGTGCCAGCAGTTCCCCGGGGACTAGCATATACAATGAGCAGTTCTTC. It codes for CASSSPGTSIYNEQFF.

Ten or more counts support this clonotype. The V and J genes are TRBV28 and TRBJ2-3; D gene unclear. CDR3 length: 11 residues. From germline, CDR1 is MDHEN and CDR2 SYDVKM. Trimming took 6 bases from V and 6 from J, leaving 7 bases between them. The CDR3 DNA reads as TGTGCCAGCAGCCCCATTGATACGCAGTATTTT. Protein product: CASSPIDTQYF.

This clonotype showed up many times. The chain joins TRBV28 to TRBJ2-4, with D perhaps TRBD2 (6 bases). Per the germline V gene, CDR1 is MDHEN and CDR2 is SYDVKM. V was trimmed by 3 bases and J by 0 bases, leaving 6 bases between them. This CDR3 spans 14 amino acids. The CDR3 coding sequence is TGTGCCAGCAGTTTGGGAGGAGCCAAAAACATTCAGTACTTC. This codes for CASSLGGAKNIQYF.

This clonotype was picked up many times. The gene calls are TRBV18 and TRBJ2-1; D is perhaps TRBD1 or TRBD2 (6 bases each). V was pared by 3 bases and J by 8 bases, with 14 bases between. The germline CDR1 and CDR2 sequences are KGHSH and LQKENI. This CDR3 spans 14 amino acids. The CDR3 region is CASSPTARGDEQFF. The CDR3 DNA is TGTGCCAGCTCACCGACAGCGAGGGGGGATGAGCAGTTCTTC.